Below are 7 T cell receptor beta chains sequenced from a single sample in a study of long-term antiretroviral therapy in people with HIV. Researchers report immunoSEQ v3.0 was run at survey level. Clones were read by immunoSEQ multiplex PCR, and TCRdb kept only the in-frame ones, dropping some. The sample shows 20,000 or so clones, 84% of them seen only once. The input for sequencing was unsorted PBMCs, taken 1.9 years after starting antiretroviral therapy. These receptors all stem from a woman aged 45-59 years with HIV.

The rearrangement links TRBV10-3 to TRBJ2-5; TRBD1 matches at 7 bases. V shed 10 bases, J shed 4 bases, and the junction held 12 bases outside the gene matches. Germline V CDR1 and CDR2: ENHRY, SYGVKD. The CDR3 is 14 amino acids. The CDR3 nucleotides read TGTGCCACCCAACGACAGGGTGATGTAGAGACCCAGTACTTC. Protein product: CATQRQGDVETQYF.

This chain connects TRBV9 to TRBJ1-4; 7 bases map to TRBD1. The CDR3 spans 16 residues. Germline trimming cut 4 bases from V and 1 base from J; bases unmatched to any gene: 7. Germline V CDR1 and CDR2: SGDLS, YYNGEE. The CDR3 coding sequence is TGTGCCAGCAGCCAGGGCAACAGGGGAACTAATGAAAAACTGTTTTTT. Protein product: CASSQGNRGTNEKLFF.

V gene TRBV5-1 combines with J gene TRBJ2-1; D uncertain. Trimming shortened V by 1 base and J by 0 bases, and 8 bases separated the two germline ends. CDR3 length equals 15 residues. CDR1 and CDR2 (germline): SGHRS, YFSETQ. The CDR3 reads CASSLTASSYNEQFF. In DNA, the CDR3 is TGCGCCAGCAGCTTGACGGCGAGCTCCTACAATGAGCAGTTCTTC.

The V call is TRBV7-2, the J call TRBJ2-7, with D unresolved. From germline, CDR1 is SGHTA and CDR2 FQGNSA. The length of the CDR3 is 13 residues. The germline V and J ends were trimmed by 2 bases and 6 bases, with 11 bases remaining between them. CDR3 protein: CASSLQERVEQYF. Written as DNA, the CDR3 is TGTGCCAGCAGCTTACAGGAAAGGGTCGAGCAGTACTTC.

The CDR3 DNA sequence: TGTGCCAGTAGTATCATAAGGAGTTATAGCAATCAGCCCCAGCATTTT. Amino acids: CASSIIRSYSNQPQHF. This sequence joins TRBV19 and TRBJ1-5; D not resolved. Germline V gene lookup returns CDR1 LNHDA and CDR2 SQIVND (reference sequence). This CDR3 spans 16 amino acids. V was cut by 3 bases and J by 0 bases, with 12 bases left in between.

The CDR3 protein is CASREDRGWTEAFF. CDR3 in DNA: TGTGCCAGCAGGGAGGACAGGGGATGGACTGAAGCTTTCTTT. The chain links TRBV6-1 to TRBJ1-1; 9 bases map to TRBD1. CDR3 length: 14 residues. Trimming took 6 bases from V and 5 from J; bases not matched to a gene: 7. The germline gives CDR1 MNHNS, CDR2 SASEGT.

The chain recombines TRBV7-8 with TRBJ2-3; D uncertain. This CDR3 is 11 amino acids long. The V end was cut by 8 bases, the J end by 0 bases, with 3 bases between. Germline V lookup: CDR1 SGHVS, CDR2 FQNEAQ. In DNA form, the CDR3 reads TGTGCCAGCTTAAGCACAGATACGCAGTATTTT. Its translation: CASLSTDTQYF.